This T cell receptor (beta chain) comes out of a study of T cell changes during pregnancy in multiple sclerosis (dated by TCRdb to between 2018 and 2020). As for the study more broadly: Changes in the T cell repertoire over the course of pregnancy were examined in this study in women with multiple sclerosis.

The V end loses 5 bases and the J end loses 7 bases, and a stretch of 11 bases separates them. Looking up the germline V gene (reference sequence) yields CDR1 GTSNPN and CDR2 SVGIG. Counted from cysteine to phenylalanine, this CDR3 has 11 amino acids. Just CDR3 DNA is preserved here, 33 bases in frame from base 1. Library preparation was by the immunoSEQ multiplex PCR assay. Drawn from immuneACCESS, this table holds only the in-frame rearrangements with V and J called that TCRdb kept. Clones are partly lost; checked studies trace under half to an unresolved V gene and leave the rest unexplained. Recorded for this sample are 28,000 or so clones; approximately 90% of them occurred a single time. Of the sample, 6.2% is held by the ten largest clones. As to this clone: Its antigen is unknown. The record has no base qualities; no much larger clone is one base away.

Rearrangement joined TRBV30 to TRBJ1-2; no confident D gene assignment can be made. The receptor's source is a female donor with multiple sclerosis, enrolled in a pregnancy study. The input for sequencing was CD8+ T cells from peripheral blood mononuclear cells, taken before pregnancy. The CDR3 protein: CAWFGIFGYTF. The bases are TGTGCCTGGTTCGGTATTTTTGGCTACACCTTC.